This TCR beta chain originates from a study of OX40 agonist ivuxolimab in advanced cancers. In the study overall: Ivuxolimab was a fully human IgG2 agonistic monoclonal antibody targeting the costimulatory receptor OX40 (CD134). Intravenous ivuxolimab was administered to patients every 2 weeks at six dose levels: 0.01, 0.1, 0.3, 1.5, 3 and 10 mg/kg. Of the roughly 52 dose-escalation patients, hepatocellular carcinoma was present in 19, melanoma in around 15, renal cell carcinoma in 9 and head and neck cancer in 9. In the dose-escalation cohort, around 80% of patients were male, and the mean age was around 60 years with a range of roughly 20 to 79. Prior anti-PD-1, anti-PD-L1 or anti-CTLA-4 therapy was permitted, and approximately 41% of dose-escalation patients had received checkpoint inhibitors. Partial responses occurred in three dose-escalation patients, of whom one had hepatocellular carcinoma and two had cutaneous melanoma. The point of sequencing TCRbeta in the periphery was to test whether ivuxolimab changed TCR sequence diversity and drove clonal T-cell expansion. The paper describes the monotherapy dose-escalation part (N of about 47 patients) of the phase I trial of ivuxolimab. Results the study describes overall, beyond this receptor: The antigen specificity of the peripheral T cells that underwent clonal expansion was not determined. Low levels of normalized T-cell clonal expansion were also seen in some patients who did not respond. After ivuxolimab, expanded clones were on average more numerous among CD8+ T cells than among CD4+ T cells. At doses of 0.1 to 3.0 mg/kg, clonal expansion of both CD4+ and CD8+ blood T cells was observed from baseline to week 6. In the 0.1-3.0 mg/kg groups, partial responders had among the lowest normalized peripheral clonal expansion, particularly in CD8+ T cells.

Concerning this clone itself: The target of this receptor is not known. No clone much larger than this one lies a single base away; base qualities are absent.

For sequencing of the TCRbeta CDR3 region, genomic DNA was extracted from the sorted cells. TCRbeta CDR3 regions were sequenced using the immunoSEQ Assay. The table was pulled from immuneACCESS by TCRdb, which kept in-frame rearrangements only. Such tables lose some clones; where checked, under half of the loss comes from unresolved V genes, and the rest has no known cause. The sample data list around 18,000 clones, and roughly 85% of these were observed just once. The ten largest clones add up to 25% to 35% of the sample. Patients with autoimmune disease history or receiving systemic immunosuppression were excluded from the trial. Peripheral blood for TCR sequencing was collected from all dose cohorts at baseline, on cycle 4 day 1, and on cycle 7 day 1. The samples were taken from a phase I, first-in-human, multicenter, open-label dose-escalation trial of ivuxolimab. Adults with locally advanced or metastatic melanoma, renal cell, hepatocellular, or head and neck squamous cell carcinoma were enrolled in the trial. Before TCR sequencing, CD4+ T cells and CD8+ T cells from peripheral blood were sorted into separate populations.

V loses 1 base of germline sequence and J loses 1 base, and the interval between the two ends is 12 bases. CDR1 and CDR2, per the germline V gene (reference sequence), are SEHNR and FQNEAQ. Including the terminal cysteine and phenylalanine, the CDR3 comprises 16 residues. Only CDR3 DNA is held: 48 bases, read in frame from base 1. This sample comprised CD4+ or CD8+ T cells sorted from blood, obtained in a trial of the OX40 agonist ivuxolimab. The chain is made from TRBV7-9 and TRBJ2-3; TRBD2 might be the D gene, on 5 matching bases. This TCR was sampled from an adult with an advanced solid tumor such as melanoma, head and neck, liver or kidney cancer. CDR3 reads: CASSLVDWRGTDTQYF. The nucleotide sequence is TGTGCCAGCAGCTTAGTGGATTGGCGGGGCACAGATACGCAGTATTTT. With the portions outside the CDR3 filled from the reference TRBV7-9 and TRBJ2-3 genes, the complete variable region becomes DTGVSQNPRHKITKRGQNVTFRCDPISEHNRLYWYRQTLGQGPEFLTYFQNEAQLEKSRLLSDRFSAERPKGSFSTLEIQRTEQGDSAMYLCASSLVDWRGTDTQYFGPGTRLTVL.